Listed below are T cell receptor beta chains from one sample, sequenced in a study of T cells in Graves' hyperthyroidism and ophthalmopathy. From the multiplex PCR reads, TCRdb called clonotypes with MiXCR, one entry per CDR3 protein. The sample includes about 380,000 distinct CDR3 sequences, 18% of them seen just once. Specimen: blood. The receptors stem from a man in his late teens or twenties with Graves' ophthalmopathy. CDR3s leave out the opening cysteine and the closing phenylalanine or tryptophan. Clone sizes are given selectively: once, few, many, or a class where the clone is expanded.

ASSQDPGSYQPQH | TRBV4-1 | many | TRBJ1-5
ASTASAEGGGYEQY | TRBV6-2/TRBV6-3 | NA | TRBJ2-7
ASSVAGGLGDEQF | TRBV9 | NA | TRBJ2-1
ASRETGSPRETQY | TRBV5-5 | many | TRBJ2-5
ASGLGVGGQETQY | TRBV12-5 | NA | TRBJ2-5
AVRNSLNTEAF | TRBV10-3 | many | TRBJ1-1
ATSDQTGTRDHNEQF | TRBV24-1 | NA | TRBJ2-1
ASSQVSLAGGNEQF | TRBV3-1 | few | TRBJ2-1
SARGTGGITYNSPLH | TRBV20-1 | NA | TRBJ1-6
ASSGSLAREQY | TRBV6-4 | once | TRBJ2-7
ASSPAPKAF | TRBV7-8 | many | TRBJ1-1
ATSDKGTAPYEQY | TRBV24-1 | many | TRBJ2-7
ASSLTGEGYNEQF | TRBV7-2 | NA | TRBJ2-1
ASSFTEGHTEAF | TRBV7-9 | few | TRBJ1-1
ASWTGRGYT | TRBV6-1 | few | TRBJ1-2
ASSLNNNGETQY | TRBV28 | few | TRBJ2-5
ASSSTGETWDQETQY | TRBV7-9 | many | TRBJ2-5
ASSLSGTGGDYGYT | TRBV6-1 | NA | TRBJ1-2